This TCR beta chain appears in the sequencing data of a study of T cell responses to AZD1222 COVID-19 vaccine. Only in-frame clones appear in the TCRdb table, and some are missing; sequencing was by immunoSEQ multiplex PCR. Counted here are tens of thousands of clones, approximately 85% occurring once; the ten biggest clones make up 9.5% to 13%. Deletions cut 4 bases from V and 4 bases from J, with 9 bases between. CDR1 SGHTA and CDR2 FQGNSA come from the germline V gene. CDR3 length: 13 amino acids. The chain has TRBV7-2 and TRBJ2-3; no reliable D call. This receptor was identified in an adult who received the AZD1222 COVID-19 vaccine. The input for sequencing was peripheral blood, taken 28 days after the second AZD1222 dose. The CDR3 DNA reads as TGTGCCAGCAGCTCCCCCTCTTCAGATACGCAGTATTTT. It codes for CASSSPSSDTQYF.